This T cell receptor beta chain was sequenced for a study of vaccination effects on CD4 cells after COVID-19. Scientists isolated CD4+ T cells after a roughly nine-day culture period ended. The assay was immunoSEQ multiplex PCR, and TCRdb's table has in-frame clones only and misses some. The top ten clones hold roughly 1.9% of a sample with tens of thousands of clones, 75% to 80% of them seen once. With 6 bases removed from V and 3 bases from J, the gap between germline ends came to 12 bases. The CDR3 length is 14 residues. The germline CDR1 and CDR2 sequences are SGHVS and FQNEAQ. The sample holds a few counts of this clone. Its antigen is undetermined.

Sequencing used CD4+ T cells from PBMCs cultured without peptide, obtained before COVID-19 vaccination. This clonotype was sampled from a human donor who received a COVID-19 vaccine. The chain joins TRBV7-8 to TRBJ1-3; tentatively, D is TRBD1 (5 bases). CDR3 protein: CASRDTGFGNTIYF. In DNA, the CDR3 is TGTGCCAGCAGAGATACAGGTTTTGGAAACACCATATATTTT.